The table lists the clone carrying this T cell receptor beta chain with a few counts. Its matching antigen is unknown. A single record per CDR3 protein comes from TCRdb applying MiXCR to the reads. The table lists under 800,000 distinct CDR3 sequences, approximately 24% of them singletons. The source of the sample is a study of T cell repertoires in cytomegalovirus infection. Study-level information: Both CMV infection and a matching HLA type were indicated by public TCR beta signatures.

Findings and caveats of the study: The cumulative frequency of public TCR beta families identified carriers of CMV plus the relevant HLA. Predominance within the ex vivo response was attributable to HLA-C-restricted CMV-specific TCR beta clonotypes.

The CDR3 is 17 residues long. The ends lost 3 bases at V and 5 bases at J; junction bases unmatched: 10. The receptor was derived from a human donor in good health (CMV status not recorded). Some clones in this sample may be carry-over from other donors' samples. The sequencing sample was made of CD8+ T cells from PBMCs. This chain uses TRBV12-3 or TRBV12-4 with TRBJ2-1; 10 nucleotides agree with TRBD2. The DNA for the CDR3 is TGTGCCAGCAGTTTTTGGTCCCTAGCGGGGGCCGACAATGAGCAGTTCTTC. Translating gives CASSFWSLAGADNEQFF.